One sample yielded the 29 T cell receptor beta chains listed below, sequenced in a study of shared clonotypes between healthy human individuals. The assay was immunoSEQ multiplex PCR, and TCRdb's table has in-frame clones only and misses some. The sample gives fewer than 550,000 clones, 60% to 80% of which show up once; 9.5% to 15% is in the top ten. Sequenced: PBMCs. Source of these receptors: a woman between 40 and 50 years old in good health. Some clones in this sample may be carry-over from other donors' samples.

The chain uses TRBV10-3 and TRBJ1-5, with a possible D match to TRBD1 (5 bases). The CDR3 loop spans 14 amino acids. The V gene's germline CDR1 is ENHRY and CDR2 SYGVKD. With 0 bases removed from V and 4 bases from J, the gap between germline ends came to 7 bases. CDR3 nucleotide sequence: TGTGCCATCAGTGAGTCGGACAAAAATCAGCCCCAGCATTTT. It is translated as CAISESDKNQPQHF.

The V call is TRBV29-1, the J call TRBJ2-3; 12 bases fit TRBD2. This CDR3 comprises 16 residues. V was pared by 4 bases and J by 4 bases, with 9 bases of the junction left unmatched. CDR1 is SQVTM, CDR2 ANQGSEA, per germline. CDR3 coding DNA: TGCAGCGTTGGGGGAGCTAGCGGGAGGGCCGCAGATACGCAGTATTTT. It encodes CSVGGASGRAADTQYF.

The gene calls are TRBV25-1 and TRBJ2-1; no firm D call. V dropped 4 bases and J dropped 0 bases, with 7 bases sitting between them. Per germline, CDR1 MGHDK and CDR2 SYGVNS. This CDR3 is 14 amino acids long. The CDR3 region has the DNA TGTGCCAGCAGTGGTAAAAGCTCCTACAATGAGCAGTTCTTC. Protein: CASSGKSSYNEQFF. Variable domain in full (rest from reference TRBV25-1 and TRBJ2-1): EADIYQTPRYLVIGTGKKITLECSQTMGHDKMYWYQQDPGMELHLIHYSYGVNSTEKGDLSSESTVSRIRTEHFPLTLESARPSHTSQYLCASSGKSSYNEQFFGPGTRLTVL.

J is TRBJ1-5 and V is TRBV18; 9 nucleotides agree with TRBD1. The trim removed 5 bases at V and 1 base at J, leaving 3 bases unmatched. This CDR3 comprises 15 residues. CDR1 KGHSH and CDR2 LQKENI come from the germline V gene. The CDR3 bases are TGTGCCAGCTCAGGGACAGGGTTGAGCAATCAGCCCCAGCATTTT. Translating gives CASSGTGLSNQPQHF.

In DNA form, the CDR3 reads TGTGCCAGCAGTGAAGCTTCACAGGGTGGGCAGCCCCAGCATTTT. Its translation: CASSEASQGGQPQHF. The V and J genes are TRBV6-1 and TRBJ1-5, with D possibly TRBD1 on 6 matching bases. The V end was cut by 0 bases, the J end by 7 bases, with 13 bases between. The V gene's germline CDR1 is MNHNS and CDR2 SASEGT. The length of the CDR3 is 15 residues.

A note on this clone: Other DNA sequences from this sample encode an identical CDR3 as well. V and J are TRBV5-6 and TRBJ2-3; 8 bases fit TRBD2. Unmatched junction bases numbered 3, after V lost 0 bases and J lost 0 bases. Germline V CDR1 and CDR2: SGHDT, YYEEEE. The CDR3 is 16 amino acids. The CDR3 DNA follows: TGTGCCAGCAGCTTGGGTCTAGCGGGCAGCACAGATACGCAGTATTTT. Translation: CASSLGLAGSTDTQYF.

This chain links TRBV5-5 with TRBJ2-5; D is unresolved. Germline CDR1 is SGHKS and CDR2 is YYEKEE (reference sequence). This CDR3 is 12 amino acids long. The germline V and J ends were trimmed by 2 bases and 5 bases, with 7 bases remaining between them. CDR3 residues: CASSFPRETQYF. The DNA of the CDR3 is TGTGCCAGCAGCTTTCCCCGGGAGACCCAGTACTTC. The whole variable domain, filled in from reference TRBV5-5 and TRBJ2-5, reads DAGVTQSPTHLIKTRGQQVTLRCSPISGHKSVSWYQQVLGQGPQFIFQYYEKEERGRGNFPDRFSARQFPNYSSELNVNALLLGDSALYLCASSFPRETQYFGPGTRLLVL.

This chain joins TRBV7-6 and TRBJ2-1, with 12 bases aligning to TRBD2. V shed 5 bases, J shed 5 bases, and the junction held 4 bases outside the gene matches. Germline assignment: CDR1 SGHVS and CDR2 FNYEAQ. The CDR3 sequence is 15 residues long. The CDR3 DNA reads as TGTGCCAGCAGCCAAGGGACTAGCGGGCACAATGAGCAGTTCTTC. Translated, it gives CASSQGTSGHNEQFF.

In this sample, this clone turned up once. The chain is built from TRBV18 and TRBJ2-3; the match to TRBD2 covers 7 bases. Germline V CDR1 and CDR2: KGHSH, LQKENI. The CDR3 consists of 17 residues. Trimming at V came to 5 bases and at J to 8 bases, leaving 19 bases not matched to a gene. In DNA, the CDR3 is TGTGCCAGCTCAGCTCGGCGGGAGCTGATCCATGCGGGTACGCAGTATTTT. Translation gives CASSARRELIHAGTQYF.

The V and J genes are TRBV4-3 and TRBJ2-3; D unresolved. Germline CDR1 reads LGHNA; CDR2 reads YSLEER. The V and J ends lost 0 bases and 0 bases respectively, with 16 bases between them. The CDR3 runs 18 residues. The CDR3 nucleotides read TGCGCCAGCAGCCAAGAGGGCCCCTTTATACGGAGCACAGATACGCAGTATTTT. Translation gives CASSQEGPFIRSTDTQYF.

V and J are TRBV21-1 and TRBJ2-1; the table's D call of TRBD1 was not tested on the DNA. TRBV21-1 is a documented pseudogene. The CDR3 extends over 14 amino acids. CDR3 amino acids: CASGGGQGSGEQFF. CDR3 sequence (DNA): TGTGCCAGCGGAGGGGGACAGGGGTCTGGTGAGCAGTTCTTC.

V is TRBV27 and J is TRBJ1-2, with D uncertain. V gave up 5 bases and J gave up 4 bases, with 14 bases separating them. The CDR3 is 14 amino acids. Germline V gives CDR1 MNHEY, CDR2 SMNVEV (reference sequence). CDR3 sequence (DNA): TGTGCCAGCAGTCTCCGAGTGGGGTCCTATGGCTACACCTTC. Amino acid sequence: CASSLRVGSYGYTF.

This chain joins TRBV18 and TRBJ2-7, with TRBD2 identical over 7 bases. V shed 3 bases, J shed 3 bases, and the junction held 5 bases outside the gene matches. CDR3 length: 14 residues. Germline V lookup: CDR1 KGHSH, CDR2 LQKENI. CDR3 sequence reads: CASSPNGRNYEQYF. Written as DNA, the CDR3 is TGTGCCAGCTCACCCAACGGGAGGAACTACGAGCAGTACTTC.

As to this clone: A far larger clone is off by one base, so a read error is likely. The V call is TRBV5-1, the J call TRBJ2-1; TRBD2 is a possible D gene (5 bases). This CDR3 is 15 amino acids long. V shed 5 bases and J shed 7 bases, with 19 bases lying between them. CDR1 and CDR2 from the germline V gene are SGHRS and YFSETQ. The CDR3 DNA sequence: TGCGCCAGCAGATCACACGACCGGGAACGGAATGAGCAGTTCTTC. This encodes CASRSHDRERNEQFF.

The chain carries TRBV29-1 and TRBJ2-2; 7 bases map to TRBD2. This CDR3 has 13 residues. Germline V gene data show CDR1 as SQVTM and CDR2 as ANQGSEA. Trimming removed 4 bases from V and 7 bases from J; junction bases left unmatched: 6. In nucleotides, the CDR3 is TGCAGCGTTGCGCGGGAGTCGGTCGGGGAGCTGTTTTTT. Protein sequence: CSVARESVGELFF.

This chain connects TRBV19 to TRBJ2-1; a possible D gene is TRBD2 (6 bases). Between the trimmed V and J ends, which lost 5 bases and 0 bases, there was a span of 11 bases. CDR1 and CDR2 (germline): LNHDA, SQIVND (reference sequence). This CDR3 is built from 15 residues. The chain's CDR3 is CASSSGGNSYNEQFF. CDR3 bases: TGTGCCAGTAGTTCGGGCGGGAACTCCTACAATGAGCAGTTCTTC.

The chain joins TRBV6-1 to TRBJ1-2, with D hard to call. The V and J ends lost 2 bases and 14 bases respectively, with 15 bases between them. CDR1 and CDR2 from the germline V gene are MNHNS and SASEGT. There are 12 residues in the CDR3. As DNA, the CDR3 is TGTGCCAGCAGTGAACGAGGTGGTCTTTGTACCTTC. Its translation is CASSERGGLCTF.

On this clone: Since a much larger clone is just one base distant, this may be a read error. V and J are TRBV7-9 and TRBJ2-7; TRBD1 might be the D (6 bases). The CDR3 spans 16 residues. Germline V lookup: CDR1 SEHNR, CDR2 FQNEAQ (reference sequence). The CDR3 here is CAGSFDRPPLYYEQYF. The DNA of the CDR3 is TGTGCCGGCAGCTTCGACAGGCCCCCCTTATACTACGAGCAGTACTTC.

This sequence joins TRBV25-1 and TRBJ2-7, with D unclear. Germline V gene sequence: CDR1 MGHDK, CDR2 SYGVNS. The CDR3 contains 15 residues. V was trimmed by 3 bases and J by 6 bases, leaving 18 bases between them. CDR3 bases: TGTGCCAGCAGTGATGGGTTGGGTCCTTCTGGCGAGCAGTACTTC. Translation: CASSDGLGPSGEQYF.

The chain combines TRBV9 with TRBJ2-1; 9 bases are shared with TRBD1. CDR3 length equals 14 residues. The germline gives CDR1 SGDLS, CDR2 YYNGEE. V lost 7 bases, J lost 2 bases, and 4 bases stayed unmatched. CDR3 coding DNA: TGTGCCAGCGGCGGGACAGGGCCCTACAATGAGCAGTTCTTC. It translates to CASGGTGPYNEQFF. The full variable domain, completed using reference TRBV9 and TRBJ2-1, is DSGVTQTPKHLITATGQRVTLRCSPRSGDLSVYWYQQSLDQGLQFLIQYYNGEERAKGNILERFSAQQFPDLHSELNLSSLELGDSALYFCASGGTGPYNEQFFGPGTRLTVL.

This clone has a single count. This sequence joins TRBV6-1 and TRBJ2-5; 8 positions match TRBD1. The DNA end is a closer match to TRBJ2-7, so the J assignment may be wrong. CDR1 MNHNS and CDR2 SASEGT come from the germline V gene. This CDR3 contains 14 residues. The CDR3 sequence: CASTGRQGSYEQYF. In nucleotides, the CDR3 is TGTGCCAGCACAGGAAGACAGGGGTCCTACGAGCAGTACTTC.

The rearrangement uses TRBV28 and TRBJ1-1; D remains unclear. Germline CDR1 is MDHEN and CDR2 is SYDVKM. The CDR3 has 12 residues. Trimming shortened V by 4 bases and J by 1 base, and 4 bases separated the two germline ends. The CDR3 sequence: CASSSQNTEAFF. In DNA form, the CDR3 reads TGTGCCAGCAGTTCACAGAACACTGAAGCTTTCTTT.

This clone showed up just once. The chain links TRBV6-6 to TRBJ1-1; D is unresolved. The CDR3 is made up of 16 amino acids. Germline V gene lookup returns CDR1 MNHNY and CDR2 SVGAGI (reference sequence). Trimming cost V 7 bases and J 0 bases, with 18 bases left between them. CDR3 nucleotide sequence: TGTGCCAGCACCGACGGGGATTTTATCATGAACACTGAAGCTTTCTTT. This encodes CASTDGDFIMNTEAFF.

The V and J genes are TRBV10-1 and TRBJ2-4; 7 nucleotides align to TRBD1. The V and J ends lost 0 bases and 3 bases, in that order; junction bases with no gene match: 2. Germline CDR1 and CDR2: WNHNN and SYGVQD (reference sequence). The CDR3 length is 15 residues. CDR3 amino acids: CASSESTGLKNIQYF. DNA of the CDR3: TGCGCCAGCAGTGAGTCGACAGGGCTCAAAAACATTCAGTACTTC.

This clone is a singleton in its sample. Different DNA sequences within this sample yield the same CDR3. The CDR3 is CAWRPGTAQETQYF. The CDR3 DNA sequence: TGTGCCTGGAGACCTGGGACCGCCCAAGAGACCCAGTACTTC. The chain links TRBV30 to TRBJ2-5; the D call may be TRBD1 or TRBD2 (5 bases each). V was pared by 3 bases and J by 1 base, with 12 bases between. Germline V gene sequence: CDR1 GTSNPN, CDR2 SVGIG (reference sequence). The CDR3 has 14 amino acids. Full variable domain (missing parts from reference TRBV30 and TRBJ2-5): SQTIHQWPATLVQPVGSPLSLECTVEGTSNPNLYWYRQAAGRGLQLLFYSVGIGQISSEVPQNLSASRPQDRQFILSSKKLLLSDSGFYLCAWRPGTAQETQYFGPGTRLLVL.

V and J are TRBV9 and TRBJ2-7; 9 bases are a match to TRBD2. There are 15 residues in the CDR3. Germline-derived CDR1 and CDR2 are SGDLS and YYNGEE. Unmatched junction bases numbered 5, after V lost 0 bases and J lost 4 bases. The CDR3 DNA reads TGTGCCAGCAGCGTAGCGGCTAGCGGGAATTACGAGCAGTACTTC. Translating gives CASSVAASGNYEQYF.

This sequence joins TRBV6-1 and TRBJ2-1; the D gene is possibly TRBD1 (7 bases). V was pared by 2 bases and J by 2 bases, with 10 bases between. Germline loops: CDR1 MNHNS, CDR2 SASEGT. The CDR3 totals 15 residues. The CDR3 sequence: CASSEQGGPYNEQFF. The CDR3 coding sequence is TGTGCCAGCAGTGAACAGGGGGGACCCTACAATGAGCAGTTCTTC.

The chain couples TRBV11-3 to TRBJ1-1, with D unclear. CDR1 and CDR2 (germline): SGHNT, YENEEA. This CDR3 contains 13 residues. Trimming left V 2 bases short and J 1 base short, with 5 bases between. The CDR3 bases are TGTGCCAGCAGCTTACGGCAGAACACTGAAGCTTTCTTT. Protein sequence: CASSLRQNTEAFF.

The chain couples TRBV5-1 to TRBJ1-6; no clear D gene. Trimming left V 6 bases short and J 7 bases short, with 11 bases between. CDR1 and CDR2 (germline): SGHRS, YFSETQ. CDR3 length equals 13 residues. This CDR3 reads CASKLQANSPLHF. The CDR3 DNA reads as TGCGCCAGCAAACTTCAGGCCAATTCACCCCTCCACTTT.